What follows are 29 T cell receptor beta chains derived from one specimen sequenced in a study of beta chain features in type 1 diabetes. Expressed TCRB transcripts were sequenced, since all the RNA that had been isolated was reverse transcribed. This table comes from immunoSEQ multiplex PCR, and its TCRdb copy is limited to in-frame clones, with some not included. Of some 130,000 clones listed, around 10% are singletons. Study-level results: For Type 1 diabetes patients, all four CD4+ subsets carried TCRB CDR3s that were moderately but significantly shorter.

What these receptors recognize is not known. Sequencing input: central memory CD4+ T cells from blood. These TCRs come from a man aged 30-40 years with type 1 diabetes.

In this sample, this clone turned up a few times. The J gene is TRBJ2-5, the V gene TRBV5-1, with TRBD1 matching over 7 bases. Matching the DNA end better, TRBJ2-7 makes the J call doubtful. The CDR3 is 13 amino acids. From germline, CDR1 is SGHRS and CDR2 YFSETQ. DNA for the CDR3: TGCGCCAGCAGCACAGGGGACTCCTACGAGCAGTACTTC. As protein: CASSTGDSYEQYF.

This sequence joins TRBV4-2 and TRBJ1-2; D is possibly TRBD1 (5 bases). Trimming took off 4 bases at V and 2 bases at J, with 11 bases between the two ends. The CDR3 spans 14 residues. CDR1 and CDR2 (germline): LGHNA, YNFKEQ. This chain's CDR3 is CASSPPRGNYGYTF. CDR3 in DNA: TGTGCCAGCAGCCCCCCCCGGGGGAACTATGGCTACACCTTC.

V usage is TRBV29-1 and J usage is TRBJ2-1, with 11 bases matching TRBD2. Germline V CDR1 and CDR2: SQVTM, ANQGSEA. CDR3 length: 15 residues. Trimming took 6 bases from V and 5 from J; bases not matched to a gene: 9. The CDR3 sequence is CSVRKTSGGNNEQFF. CDR3 in DNA: TGCAGCGTCAGAAAAACTAGCGGGGGAAACAATGAGCAGTTCTTC.

The sample holds a few counts of this clone. The chain links TRBV28 to TRBJ1-2; 9 bases are a match to TRBD1. The CDR3 is made up of 12 amino acids. V was clipped by 8 bases and J by 5 bases; unmatched bases: 3. Germline lookup yields CDR1 MDHEN and CDR2 SYDVKM. In nucleotides, the CDR3 is TGTGCCAGCCGGACAGGGGAGTATGGCTACACCTTC. Its translation: CASRTGEYGYTF.

This chain connects TRBV28 to TRBJ2-7; D perhaps matches TRBD1 (5 bases). Germline CDR1 is MDHEN and CDR2 is SYDVKM. Trimming took 5 bases from V and 7 from J, leaving 15 bases between them. This CDR3 has 13 residues. The CDR3 is CASSPSDRGEQYF. The DNA for the CDR3 is TGTGCCAGCAGTCCATCCGATAGGGGAGAGCAGTACTTC.

This clone showed up many times. The chain recombines TRBV29-1 with TRBJ2-7, with TRBD1 matching 10 bases. Germline values: CDR1 SQVTM, CDR2 ANQGSEA. CDR3 length: 14 residues. Trimming removed 4 bases from V and 5 bases from J; junction bases left unmatched: 8. CDR3 sequence: CSVVRGTGAHEQYF. The CDR3 DNA is TGCAGCGTTGTCCGCGGGACAGGGGCACACGAGCAGTACTTC.

The chain joins TRBV4-2 to TRBJ2-7; D call uncertain. Germline assignment: CDR1 LGHNA and CDR2 YNFKEQ. The CDR3 contains 13 residues. The V end lost 0 bases, the J end lost 7 bases, and 10 bases lay between the germline ends. DNA of the CDR3: TGTGCCAGCAGCCAAGATCGTACGGAGGAGCAGTACTTC. It yields the protein CASSQDRTEEQYF.

This sequence joins TRBV4-3 and TRBJ2-7, with TRBD1 matching over 8 bases. The V gene end was trimmed by 1 base and the J gene end by 3 bases; junction bases not matched to a gene: 2. Germline-derived CDR1 and CDR2 are LGHNA and YSLEER. The CDR3 has 14 residues. The chain's CDR3 is CASSQATGVYEQYF. Here the CDR3 DNA reads TGCGCCAGCAGCCAAGCGACAGGGGTCTACGAGCAGTACTTC.

This clone occurred a few times. The V call is TRBV6-4, the J call TRBJ2-1, with 7 bases fitting TRBD2. Per the germline V gene, CDR1 is MRHNA and CDR2 is SNTAGT. The V gene end was trimmed by 0 bases and the J gene end by 3 bases; junction bases not matched to a gene: 2. This CDR3 comprises 15 residues. The CDR3: CASSDSGGGYNEQFF. The CDR3 coding sequence is TGTGCCAGCAGTGACTCTGGCGGGGGCTACAATGAGCAGTTCTTC.

This chain joins TRBV2 and TRBJ2-2, with 11 positions matching TRBD1. Unmatched junction bases numbered 1, after V lost 6 bases and J lost 4 bases. This CDR3 region has 14 residues. The germline CDR1 and CDR2 sequences are SNHLY and FYNNEI. CDR3: CASSGTGGTGELFF. The CDR3 DNA reads TGTGCCAGCAGCGGGACAGGGGGCACCGGGGAGCTGTTTTTT.

There are a few counts of this clone. CDR3 amino acids: CASSLLPGTEAFF. The CDR3 coding sequence is TGTGCCAGCAGCTTGTTACCGGGGACTGAAGCTTTCTTT. The chain joins TRBV7-3 to TRBJ1-1; D remains unclear. CDR1 and CDR2 (germline): SGHTA, FQGTGA. CDR3 length: 13 residues. V lost 3 bases to trimming and J lost 5 bases, with 10 bases between them.

This clone was detected many times. V and J are TRBV10-3 and TRBJ2-6; D is ambiguous. Germline values: CDR1 ENHRY, CDR2 SYGVKD. The CDR3 spans 16 residues. V lost 0 bases to trimming and J lost 0 bases, with 6 bases between them. The CDR3 loop is CAISESRYSGANVLTF. CDR3 DNA: TGTGCCATCAGTGAGTCCAGGTACTCTGGGGCCAACGTCCTGACTTTC.

A few counts support this clone. The V and J genes are TRBV7-2 and TRBJ2-1; D is unresolved. Germline V CDR1 and CDR2: SGHTA, FQGNSA. V was shortened by 2 bases and J by 4 bases, with 9 bases between the two germline ends. The CDR3 extends over 14 amino acids. The CDR3 sequence is CASSLQTLYNEQFF. CDR3 nucleotide sequence: TGTGCCAGCAGCTTACAAACCCTATACAATGAGCAGTTCTTC. Variable domain in full (rest from reference TRBV7-2 and TRBJ2-1): GAGVSQSPSNKVTEKGKDVELRCDPISGHTALYWYRQSLGQGLEFLIYFQGNSAPDKSGLPSDRFSAERTGGSVSTLTIQRTQQEDSAVYLCASSLQTLYNEQFFGPGTRLTVL.

V and J are TRBV2 and TRBJ2-1; 10 nucleotides match TRBD2. Trimming at V came to 6 bases and at J to 6 bases, leaving 5 bases not matched to a gene. The germline V gene encodes CDR1 SNHLY and CDR2 FYNNEI. This CDR3 region has 14 residues. CDR3 sequence: CASRLAGNSNEQFF. The CDR3 DNA follows: TGTGCCAGCAGACTAGCGGGGAATTCCAATGAGCAGTTCTTC.

This clone has only a few counts. V usage is TRBV5-1 and J usage is TRBJ2-1, with D perhaps TRBD1 (6 bases). CDR3 length: 14 residues. From germline, CDR1 is SGHRS and CDR2 YFSETQ. V was clipped by 4 bases and J by 6 bases, with 14 bases between them. The CDR3 loop is CASSTQGAGNEQFF. CDR3 nucleotides: TGCGCCAGCAGCACACAGGGAGCAGGCAATGAGCAGTTCTTC.

The V call is TRBV5-4, the J call TRBJ1-1; possibly TRBD1 for D (5 bases). Germline CDR1 and CDR2: SGHNT and YYREEE (reference sequence). The V end lost 5 bases, the J end lost 0 bases, and 14 bases lay between the germline ends. The CDR3 consists of 15 residues. This chain's CDR3 is CASRSSTVVNTEAFF. DNA for the CDR3: TGTGCCAGCAGGAGCTCGACAGTTGTGAACACTGAAGCTTTCTTT.

This clone was seen only a few times. The chain couples TRBV29-1 to TRBJ2-7; the match to TRBD2 covers 7 bases. J lost 0 bases, V lost 1 base, and 15 bases had no gene match. The CDR3 has 18 amino acids. Germline V gives CDR1 SQVTM, CDR2 ANQGSEA. DNA of the CDR3: TGCAGCGTTGAAGGGGTCCCTGGGGAGGGGCCACTCTCCTACGAGCAGTACTTC. The encoded protein is CSVEGVPGEGPLSYEQYF.

This rearrangement joins TRBV4-1 to TRBJ2-4; the match to TRBD2 covers 8 bases. CDR3 size: 16 residues. The germline V gene encodes CDR1 MGHRA and CDR2 YSYEKL. J lost 7 bases, V lost 3 bases, and 11 bases had no gene match. The CDR3 nucleotides read TGCGCCAGCAGCCACAACGGGGGGGACTATTCGAACATTCAGTACTTC. It codes for CASSHNGGDYSNIQYF.

This clone showed up just a few times. This rearrangement joins TRBV13 to TRBJ2-7, with D tentatively TRBD1 (6 bases). V was trimmed by 7 bases and J by 5 bases, leaving 12 bases between them. Germline assignment: CDR1 PRHDT and CDR2 FYEKMQ (reference sequence). The CDR3 consists of 12 residues. This CDR3 reads CASKGDGDEQYF. The CDR3 coding sequence is TGTGCCAGCAAGGGGGACGGTGACGAGCAGTACTTC.

This clone has a handful of counts. The gene calls are TRBV29-1 and TRBJ2-3; 8 bases are a match to TRBD2. Germline CDR1 is SQVTM and CDR2 is ANQGSEA. V dropped 7 bases and J dropped 5; count of bases not matched to a gene: 5. CDR3 length equals 12 residues. The CDR3 spells CSGSGGEDTQYF. CDR3 coding DNA: TGCAGCGGATCGGGGGGGGAAGATACGCAGTATTTT.

In this sample, this clone turned up a few times. V usage is TRBV19 and J usage is TRBJ1-1; unclear D gene. Trimming removed 1 base from V and 8 bases from J, with 8 bases in between. The germline V gene encodes CDR1 LNHDA and CDR2 SQIVND (reference sequence). The CDR3 length is 12 residues. Here the CDR3 reads CASSIASAEAFF. Written as DNA, the CDR3 is TGTGCCAGTAGTATAGCGAGCGCCGAAGCTTTCTTT.

The genes are TRBV5-1 and TRBJ2-5, with TRBD1 identical over 8 bases. Per germline, CDR1 SGHRS and CDR2 YFSETQ. The CDR3 sequence is 15 residues long. The trim removed 5 bases at V and 5 bases at J, leaving 11 bases unmatched. The CDR3 DNA sequence: TGCGCCAGCAGTCCACGGACAGGGCTGTGGGAGACCCAGTACTTC. It translates to CASSPRTGLWETQYF.

This clone was observed a handful of times. The rearrangement uses TRBV5-5 and TRBJ2-1; 7 nucleotides match TRBD1. The CDR3 is 14 amino acids. Germline V lookup: CDR1 SGHKS, CDR2 YYEKEE (reference sequence). V shed 4 bases, J shed 4 bases, and the junction held 5 bases outside the gene matches. The DNA of the CDR3 is TGTGCCAGCAGCGTTCAGGGACAGTACAATGAGCAGTTCTTC. It is translated as CASSVQGQYNEQFF.

The V call is TRBV9, the J call TRBJ2-7; D unclear. Trimming removed 4 bases at V and 2 bases at J, with 10 bases between. This CDR3 is built from 13 residues. Germline CDR1 is SGDLS and CDR2 is YYNGEE. The CDR3 DNA follows: TGTGCCAGCAGCACAAACCCCACCTACGAGCAGTACTTC. It translates to CASSTNPTYEQYF.

The chain couples TRBV6-6 to TRBJ1-1; no reliable D call. Trimming left V 1 base short and J 6 bases short, with 12 bases between. Germline CDR1 MNHNY, CDR2 SVGAGI (reference sequence). This CDR3 has 14 amino acids. The CDR3: CASSYYPIRAEAFF. The CDR3 DNA is TGTGCCAGCAGTTACTATCCCATTCGGGCTGAAGCTTTCTTT.

This chain joins TRBV11-2 and TRBJ2-1; D unresolved. The CDR3 length is 12 residues. V was pared by 1 base and J by 9 bases, with 7 bases between. Germline V gene data show CDR1 as SGHAT and CDR2 as FQNNGV. The CDR3 protein is CASSLVGSEQFF. CDR3 sequence (DNA): TGTGCCAGCAGCTTAGTTGGTAGTGAGCAGTTCTTC.

The chain joins TRBV5-1 to TRBJ2-2; D ambiguous. V was shortened by 0 bases and J by 0 bases, with 9 bases between the two germline ends. This CDR3 contains 16 residues. The V gene's germline CDR1 is SGHRS and CDR2 YFSETQ. The CDR3 sequence is CASSLGDNANTGELFF. The CDR3, as DNA: TGCGCCAGCAGCTTGGGAGACAACGCGAACACCGGGGAGCTGTTTTTT.

The chain couples TRBV7-9 to TRBJ2-2, with D perhaps matching TRBD2 (6 bases). V lost 5 bases and J 0 bases, leaving 13 bases between the germline ends. The CDR3 covers 16 residues. The germline CDR1 and CDR2 sequences are SEHNR and FQNEAQ (reference sequence). In DNA form, the CDR3 reads TGTGCCAGCAGCCTCAGAGCGGGTTCGAACACCGGGGAGCTGTTTTTT. Encoded protein: CASSLRAGSNTGELFF.

The chain employs TRBV20-1 and TRBJ1-1; 7 nucleotides line up with TRBD1. Trimming took 2 bases from V and 9 from J; bases not matched to a gene: 3. The CDR3 has 11 residues. CDR1 is DFQATT, CDR2 SNEGSKA, per germline (reference sequence). This chain's CDR3 is CSARQGQQAFF. The CDR3 nucleotides read TGCAGTGCTAGACAGGGACAGCAAGCTTTCTTT.